A selection of T cell receptor beta chains follows, all from one sample in a study of blood T cell repertoires in COVID-19. Repertoires were generated with immunoSEQ multiplex PCR, while TCRdb's copy carries only in-frame clones and drops some. Here the sample spans 150,000 to 200,000 clones, around 87% being singletons. The source material was peripheral blood. These receptors were collected from a woman in her seventies with COVID-19, enrolled during active disease. Each CDR3 is given with its conserved first and last residue. Each record gives: clone size, V gene, J gene, D gene, CDR3 DNA, CDR3 protein. A D gene is named only where the DNA matches it firmly. A clone size is listed for some rows: how often the clone was seen (once, few, many), or a class if it is expanded.

>once|TRBV7-9|TRBJ2-7|TRBD1
TGTGCCAGCAGCCCCGGGACAGGGGTCTACGAGCAGTACTTC
CASSPGTGVYEQYF
>.|TRBV11-3|TRBJ2-5|TRBD2
TGTGCCAGCAGCCTAGGGGGTAGCGGGGCGCACCAAGAGACCCAGTACTTC
CASSLGGSGAHQETQYF
>once|TRBV19|TRBJ2-5|.
TGTGCCAGTAGTACAAACAGGGAGGAGACCCAGTACTTC
CASSTNREETQYF
>.|TRBV28|TRBJ1-4|.
TGTGCCAGCAGTTTATTCCGCAGGGGCGAGGAAAAACTGTTTTTT
CASSLFRRGEEKLFF
>once|TRBV29-1|TRBJ1-4|.
TGCAGCGTTTTTCGGCGGAACAATGAAAAACTGTTTTTT
CSVFRRNNEKLFF
>.|TRBV19|TRBJ1-1|.
TGTGCCAGTAGTACGAACAGGGAGGGCACTGAAGCTTTCTTT
CASSTNREGTEAFF
>.|TRBV4-2|TRBJ1-4|TRBD1
TGTGCCAGCAGCCGGGACAGGGGTGAAAAACTGTTTTTT
CASSRDRGEKLFF
>.|TRBV9|TRBJ2-7|TRBD2
TGTGCCAGCAGCGCCATACTAGCGGGAGGCGCCGAGCAGTACTTC
CASSAILAGGAEQYF
>.|TRBV18|TRBJ1-2|.
TGTGCCAGCTCACTCCAGGGTTTCGGTGGCTACACCTTC
CASSLQGFGGYTF
>.|TRBV6-5|TRBJ1-2|.
TGTGCCAGCAGTTACTCAGGGGCCCTGTATGGCTACACCTTC
CASSYSGALYGYTF
>.|TRBV12-1|TRBJ1-5|.
TGTGCCAGCAGCTCCGGGACAGGTAGCAATCAGCCCCAGCATTTT
CASSSGTGSNQPQHF
>few|TRBV19|TRBJ1-6|.
TGTGCCAGTAGCATGACCAGGGATTCACCCCTCCACTTT
CASSMTRDSPLHF
>.|TRBV28|TRBJ2-7|.
TGTGCCAGCAGTTTATCCCAGCGAGGGAGCCGGGAGCAGTACTTC
CASSLSQRGSREQYF
>few|TRBV19|TRBJ2-1|TRBD1
TGTGCCAGTAAGCGACAGGGGAGCTCCTACAATGAGCAGTTCTTC
CASKRQGSSYNEQFF
>.|TRBV15|TRBJ2-1|TRBD2
TGTGCCACCAGCAGAGAGTCTAGCGGGACTGTGGGGGGCCATGAGCAGTTCTTC
CATSRESSGTVGGHEQFF
>few|TRBV4-1|TRBJ2-3|TRBD2
TGCGCCAGCAGCCAGGACAGCGGGAGGGCCCTCCACACAGATACGCAGTATTTT
CASSQDSGRALHTDTQYF
>.|TRBV11-3|TRBJ2-1|TRBD2
TGTGCCAGCAGCTTAATAGCGGGATACAATGAGCAGTTCTTC
CASSLIAGYNEQFF
>.|TRBV15|TRBJ2-7|TRBD1
TGTGCCACCAGCAGATCCGCTACAGGGGTCTACGAGCAGTACTTC
CATSRSATGVYEQYF
>.|TRBV11-3|TRBJ2-2|.
TGTGCCAGCAGCTTAGGGTTCAGTTACACCGGGGAGCTGTTTTTT
CASSLGFSYTGELFF
>.|TRBV30|TRBJ2-7|.
TGTGCCTGGGGTAAATTGAGAGAGCAGTACTTC
CAWGKLREQYF
>.|TRBV5-1|TRBJ1-1|TRBD1
TGCGCCAGCAGCCGACGGACAGGGGGCAATGAAGCTTTCTTT
CASSRRTGGNEAFF
>.|TRBV6-6|TRBJ1-3|TRBD1
TGTGCCAGCAGTTATATACAGGGGACTGGAAACACCATATATTTT
CASSYIQGTGNTIYF
>.|TRBV28|TRBJ1-3|.
TGTGCCAGCAGTCTGGACAGCAGGAGCTCTGGAAACACCATATATTTT
CASSLDSRSSGNTIYF
>.|TRBV27|TRBJ2-3|TRBD2
TGTGCCAGCAGGCCTAGCGGGAGATCGGATACGCAGTATTTT
CASRPSGRSDTQYF
>few|TRBV30|TRBJ2-7|TRBD1
TGTGCCTGGAGTGTACGGGACAGGGGAATCTACGAGCAGTACTTC
CAWSVRDRGIYEQYF
>.|TRBV5-1|TRBJ1-2|.
TGCGCCAGCAGCTTAAGGCCACAGGGAGATGGCTACACCTTC
CASSLRPQGDGYTF
>.|TRBV11-2|TRBJ2-1|.
TGTGCCAGCAGCCGGACGGGAGCCGTCTACAATGAGCAGTTCTTC
CASSRTGAVYNEQFF
>once|TRBV6-5|TRBJ2-1|TRBD2
TGTGCCAGCAGTTATGCGGGAGGGTCTGGCGATGAGCAGTTCTTC
CASSYAGGSGDEQFF
>.|TRBV6-5|TRBJ1-1|TRBD1
TGTGCCACCGACAGGGGAGGCGTGAACACTGAAGCTTTCTTT
CATDRGGVNTEAFF
>.|TRBV7-8|TRBJ1-2|.
TGTGCCAGCAGCTTAGCGACAGCTAACTATGGCTACACCTTC
CASSLATANYGYTF
>.|TRBV7-9|TRBJ2-2|.
TGTGCCAGCAGCCCCATGGGGTTCCAGGGATGGGGCACCGGGGAGCTGTTTTTT
CASSPMGFQGWGTGELFF
>.|TRBV7-2|TRBJ2-1|TRBD2
TGTGCCAGCAGCCCGACTAGCGGGAGTACCTACAATGAGCAGTTCTTC
CASSPTSGSTYNEQFF
>.|TRBV6-6|TRBJ1-4|.
TGTGCCAGCAGTTACCGGGAGACTAATGAAAAACTGTTTTTT
CASSYRETNEKLFF
>once|TRBV28|TRBJ2-7|TRBD1
TGTGCCAGCTCACGAGCCGGACAGGGATCGAAGGAGCAGTACTTC
CASSRAGQGSKEQYF
>.|TRBV4-1|TRBJ1-4|.
TGCGCCAGCAGCCCTACAGGGCTAGGAGAAAAACTGTTTTTT
CASSPTGLGEKLFF
>.|TRBV5-4|TRBJ1-2|.
TGTGCCAGCAGCGGTGCAGGGTTATATGGCTACACCTTC
CASSGAGLYGYTF
>once|TRBV7-2|TRBJ2-7|TRBD1
TGTGCCAGCAGTCCCACAGGGGGCGAGCAGTACTTC
CASSPTGGEQYF